A selection of T cell receptor beta chains follows, all from one sample in a study of tumor and adjacent non-tumor tissue in lung cancer. TCRdb re-derived calls from the multiplex PCR reads in MiXCR, one entry per CDR3 protein. This table has 70,000 or so distinct CDR3 sequences, roughly 60% appearing once. The sequencing input was lung tumor tissue. The receptors here all came from a man aged 45-65 years with non-small cell lung cancer. Both conserved end residues are part of each CDR3. Fields, in order: clone size, J gene, CDR3 length, V gene, D gene, CDR3 protein, CDR3 DNA. D genes are given only for firm matches. Size is omitted from some rows. Given values are once, few, many or a class for expanded clones.

NA | TRBJ1-6 | 16 | TRBV11-2 | NA | CVSSFPGHNYNSALHF | TGTGTCAGCAGCTTCCCGGGACACAACTATAATTCAGCCCTCCACTTT
once | TRBJ2-1 | 18 | TRBV4-2 | NA | CASSQDRNSGLPYNEQFF | TGTGCCAGCAGCCAAGATCGCAATAGCGGCTTACCCTACAATGAGCAGTTCTTC
NA | TRBJ2-3 | 19 | TRBV11-2 | TRBD2 | CASSLSSAAGVRCTDTQYF | TGTGCCAGCAGCTTATCTAGTGCGGCGGGAGTACGATGCACAGATACTCAGTATTTT
many | TRBJ1-6 | 14 | TRBV12-3/TRBV12-4 | TRBD1 | CASSLGTGASPLHF | TGTGCCAGCAGTTTAGGGACAGGGGCCTCACCCCTCCACTTT
NA | TRBJ2-7 | 15 | TRBV19 | NA | CASSLSGIGIYEQYF | TGTGCCAGTAGTCTCTCCGGGATAGGGATCTACGAGCAGTACTTC
many | TRBJ2-7 | 11 | TRBV20-1 | NA | CSAGHLDEQYF | TGCAGTGCGGGACACCTGGACGAGCAGTACTTC
NA | TRBJ2-7 | 15 | TRBV19 | TRBD1 | CVSSLSRTGIYEQYF | TGTGTCAGTAGCCTCTCCAGGACAGGGATCTACGAGCAGTACTTC
once | TRBJ2-1 | 18 | TRBV11-2 | NA | CASSLDRYGEYNNNEQFF | TGTGCCAGCAGCTTAGATCGTTACGGGGAGTATAATAACAATGAGCAGTTCTTC
few | TRBJ2-5 | 13 | TRBV2 | NA | CAGSQAPQETQYF | TGTGCCGGCAGCCAGGCCCCGCAAGAGACCCAGTACTTC
NA | TRBJ2-5 | 14 | TRBV5-1 | NA | CASSCRGHEETQYF | TGCGCCAGCAGCTGCAGGGGCCACGAAGAGACCCAGTACTTC
NA | TRBJ1-1 | 11 | TRBV11-1 | NA | CASSLGSEAFF | TGTGCCAGCAGCTTGGGGAGTGAAGCTTTCTTT
NA | TRBJ2-1 | 16 | TRBV5-5 | NA | CASSLVGGKSYNEQFF | TGTGCCAGCAGCTTGGTTGGGGGAAAATCCTACAATGAGCAGTTCTTC
few | TRBJ2-3 | 14 | TRBV14 | NA | CASRRLESTDTQYF | TGTGCCAGCCGAAGACTCGAGTCCACAGATACGCAGTATTTT
NA | TRBJ2-3 | 19 | TRBV10-3 | TRBD1 | CAIEEGQGAGSPWADTQYF | TGTGCCATCGAAGAAGGACAGGGGGCCGGTAGCCCGTGGGCAGATACGCAGTATTTT
large | TRBJ1-6 | 14 | TRBV10-2 | NA | CASTLMGYNSPLHF | TGCGCCAGCACCCTTATGGGCTATAATTCACCCCTCCACTTT
NA | TRBJ2-3 | 14 | TRBV6-1 | TRBD1 | CASSKTGWRDTQYF | TGTGCCAGCAGTAAGACAGGGTGGAGAGATACGCAGTATTTT
NA | TRBJ1-1 | 13 | TRBV11-2 | NA | CANNLEPNTEAFF | TGTGCCAACAATTTAGAGCCGAACACTGAAGCTTTCTTT
few | TRBJ2-1 | 18 | TRBV24-1 | TRBD2 | CATSEAGGGNQKSNEQFF | TGTGCCACCAGTGAGGCGGGAGGAGGTAATCAAAAGAGCAATGAGCAGTTCTTC
NA | TRBJ2-7 | 13 | TRBV29-1 | NA | CSVQGHGTPDQYF | TGCAGCGTCCAGGGGCACGGAACCCCCGACCAGTACTTC
NA | TRBJ2-7 | 15 | TRBV11-2 | NA | CASSLSVAGLSVQYF | TGTGCCAGCAGCTTAAGTGTCGCAGGGTTGAGCGTTCAGTACTTC
few | TRBJ1-6 | 15 | TRBV20-1 | NA | CSARLSGVSYSPLHF | TGCAGTGCTAGACTTTCAGGGGTGTCATATTCACCCCTCCACTTT
NA | TRBJ1-5 | 14 | TRBV4-1 | NA | CASSHRIDNQPQHF | TGCGCCAGCAGCCATAGGATAGACAATCAGCCCCAGCATTTT
many | TRBJ2-1 | 15 | TRBV6-2/TRBV6-3 | TRBD2 | CASRPPPAGEYEQFF | TGTGCCAGCAGGCCACCGCCTGCGGGAGAGTATGAGCAGTTCTTC
NA | TRBJ2-6 | 14 | TRBV11-3 | NA | CASSSGDGANVLTF | TGTGCCAGCAGCTCTGGGGATGGGGCCAACGTCCTGACTTTC
few | TRBJ2-7 | 14 | TRBV6-6 | NA | CASTDSGGSYEQHF | TGTGCCAGCACCGATTCGGGGGGCTCTTACGAGCAGCACTTC
few | TRBJ2-2 | 11 | TRBV30 | NA | CAWRVTGELFF | TGTGCCTGGAGAGTCACCGGGGAGCTGTTTTTT
NA | TRBJ2-4 | 17 | TRBV29-1 | TRBD1 | CSVTGTVESYAKNIQYF | TGCAGCGTCACAGGGACAGTGGAAAGTTATGCCAAAAACATTCAGTACTTC
NA | TRBJ1-1 | 12 | TRBV11-3 | NA | CAISLGRSEAFF | TGTGCCATCAGCCTAGGACGGTCTGAAGCTTTCTTT
few | TRBJ2-7 | 15 | TRBV10-3 | TRBD2 | CVISEIASGSYEQYF | TGTGTCATCAGTGAGATCGCTAGCGGGAGCTACGAGCAGTACTTC
many | TRBJ2-5 | 14 | TRBV12-3/TRBV12-4 | NA | CASSLTGFQETQYF | TGTGCCAGCAGTTTAACTGGGTTCCAAGAGACCCAGTACTTC
NA | TRBJ2-5 | 13 | TRBV6-5 | NA | CASRPTRGETQYF | TGTGCAAGCAGACCGACCAGGGGAGAGACCCAGTACTTC
medium-sized | TRBJ2-7 | 13 | TRBV11-2 | NA | CASSLAGFVEQYF | TGTGCCAGCAGCTTGGCAGGGTTTGTCGAGCAGTACTTC
once | TRBJ2-1 | 15 | TRBV6-5 | TRBD1 | CASSYDRASYNEQFF | TGTGCCAGCAGTTACGACAGGGCGAGCTACAATGAGCAGTTCTTC
NA | TRBJ2-5 | 11 | TRBV20-1 | NA | CSGEQRETQYF | TGCAGTGGGGAACAGAGAGAGACCCAGTACTTC
many | TRBJ2-7 | 15 | TRBV6-1 | NA | CASSEAYTGTYEQYF | TGTGCCAGCAGTGAAGCGTACACAGGGACCTACGAGCAGTACTTC
NA | TRBJ2-1 | 15 | TRBV6-5 | NA | CASSVLAEVYNEQFF | TGTGCCAGCAGTGTATTAGCGGAAGTGTACAATGAGCAGTTCTTC
few | TRBJ1-1 | 14 | TRBV4-1 | NA | CASSQVDVNTEAIF | TGCGCCAGCAGCCAAGTGGACGTGAACACTGAAGCTATCTTT
few | TRBJ2-3 | 19 | TRBV11-2 | TRBD2 | CASSLIWGTSGSSQDTQYF | TGTGCCAGCAGCCTGATCTGGGGGACTAGCGGGAGCAGTCAAGATACGCAGTATTTT
many | TRBJ2-3 | 16 | TRBV6-6 | TRBD2 | CASTDRGGWGTDTQYF | TGTGCCAGCACCGATCGGGGGGGATGGGGCACAGATACGCAGTATTTT
NA | TRBJ2-5 | 12 | TRBV27 | NA | CASRIKGETQYF | TGTGCCAGCCGAATCAAAGGGGAGACCCAGTACTTC
NA | TRBJ1-3 | 14 | TRBV20-1 | NA | CSTRGYDRGNTIYF | TGCAGTACTAGAGGTTACGACAGAGGAAACACCATATATTTT
once | TRBJ2-2 | 16 | TRBV28 | TRBD2 | CASSLAGPANTGELFF | TGTGCCAGCAGCTTAGCGGGCCCCGCGAACACCGGGGAGCTGTTTTTT
NA | TRBJ2-1 | 16 | TRBV2 | TRBD2 | CASGLGLAEGRNEQFF | TGTGCCAGCGGCCTCGGACTAGCGGAGGGAAGGAATGAGCAGTTCTTC
NA | TRBJ2-6 | 16 | TRBV30 | NA | CAWSVLRSSGANVLTF | TGTGCCTGGAGTGTACTGAGGAGCTCTGGGGCCAACGTCCTGACTTTC
many | TRBJ1-2 | 14 | TRBV12-3/TRBV12-4 | NA | CASSLGGGNYGYTF | TGTGCCAGCAGTTTAGGGGGCGGAAACTATGGCTACACCTTC
NA | TRBJ2-1 | 15 | TRBV11-2 | NA | CASSHSGRGGYEQFF | TGTGCCAGCAGTCATTCTGGCAGGGGCGGTTATGAGCAGTTCTTC
many | TRBJ1-6 | 13 | TRBV6-5 | NA | CASSYRVRSPLHF | TGTGCCAGCAGTTACAGGGTCAGATCACCCCTCCACTTT
NA | TRBJ2-7 | 13 | TRBV4-2 | TRBD1 | CASSGTADYKQYF | TGTGCCAGCAGTGGGACAGCAGATTACAAGCAGTACTTC
many | TRBJ2-3 | 15 | TRBV5-1 | NA | CASSLVGQEVDTQYF | TGCGCCAGCAGCTTGGTAGGGCAGGAGGTAGATACGCAGTATTTT
NA | TRBJ2-4 | 13 | TRBV7-8 | NA | CASSLADKKIQYF | TGTGCCAGCAGCTTGGCGGACAAAAAGATTCAGTACTTC
NA | TRBJ2-7 | 12 | TRBV28 | TRBD2 | CASLGGTSEQYF | TGTGCCAGCCTGGGAGGGACTAGCGAGCAGTACTTC
medium-sized | TRBJ2-7 | 13 | TRBV11-1 | NA | CASSLRGTYEQYF | TGTGCCAGCAGCTTAAGGGGCACCTACGAGCAGTACTTC
NA | TRBJ1-5 | 13 | TRBV2 | NA | CASMGGRDQPQHF | TGTGCCAGCATGGGGGGTCGGGATCAGCCCCAGCATTTT
many | TRBJ2-3 | 17 | TRBV29-1 | NA | CSARKWDFREERDTQYF | TGCAGCGCACGAAAATGGGACTTTCGGGAAGAGCGGGATACGCAGTATTTT
NA | TRBJ2-7 | 14 | TRBV28 | NA | CASSTPGIGGEQYF | TGTGCCAGCAGCACTCCCGGGATAGGTGGGGAGCAGTACTTC
NA | TRBJ2-3 | 15 | TRBV6-1 | NA | CASSMDPLPPSTQYF | TGTGCCAGCAGTATGGACCCCCTTCCCCCAAGTACGCAGTATTTT
few | TRBJ2-7 | 14 | TRBV6-5 | NA | CASSYSSGPYEQYF | TGTGCCAGCAGTTACTCTAGCGGTCCCTACGAGCAGTACTTC